A selection of T cell receptor beta chains follows, all from one sample in a study of TIL therapy for anti-PD-1-resistant metastatic lung cancer. Sequenced by immunoSEQ multiplex PCR; TCRdb stores in-frame clones only, minus some. The profile shows 50,000 to 60,000 clones, approximately 78% of them singletons. The material was blood, obtained at baseline. All receptors derive from a person aged 25 to 80 with non-small cell lung cancer. The CDR3 runs from the conserved cysteine through the conserved F or W. D genes are given only for firm matches. Only some rows state a clone size, as once, few, many or a class for expanded clones.

cdr3_nt	cdr3_aa	d_call	clone_size	v_call	j_call
TGCGCCAGCAGCCTCGGACAGGCCTCGGCTAATGAAAAACTGTTTTTT	CASSLGQASANEKLFF	TRBD1	once	TRBV5-1	TRBJ1-4
TGTGCCAGCAGTTACCGCGGGAGAGTGAGGAATGAGCAGTTCTTC	CASSYRGRVRNEQFF	TRBD2	NA	TRBV6-5	TRBJ2-1
TGTGCCAGCAGCTCCCGACCGGGACAGGGGAATCAGCCCCAGCATTTT	CASSSRPGQGNQPQHF	TRBD1	NA	TRBV7-2	TRBJ1-5
TGTGCCACCAGTGATTGGGGACCTGGGGGTAGTGCAGATACGCAGTATTTT	CATSDWGPGGSADTQYF	NA	NA	TRBV24-1	TRBJ2-3
TGTGCCAGCAGTGAATCCTGGGGCCTCACTGAAGCTTTCTTT	CASSESWGLTEAFF	NA	NA	TRBV6-1	TRBJ1-1
TGTGCCGGGGGGGACGCTGGGGCCAACGTCCTGACTTTC	CAGGDAGANVLTF	TRBD2	NA	TRBV30	TRBJ2-6
TGCAGCGTTGAAGATGGGCAGGGGGTACCCTACGAGCAGTACTTC	CSVEDGQGVPYEQYF	TRBD1	once	TRBV29-1	TRBJ2-7
TGTGCCAGCTCACCACAAAGAGACGCTAAAGAGACCCAGTACTTC	CASSPQRDAKETQYF	NA	once	TRBV18	TRBJ2-5
TGTGCCACCCTCGATCCTAGCGCAGATACGCAGTATTTT	CATLDPSADTQYF	NA	NA	TRBV24-1	TRBJ2-3
TGTGCCAGCAGCTCGGTTAGCCGCAATCAGCCCCAGCATTTT	CASSSVSRNQPQHF	NA	NA	TRBV6-2/TRBV6-3	TRBJ1-5
TGTGCCAGCATCGGGCTTCCCTACGAGCAGTACTTC	CASIGLPYEQYF	NA	few	TRBV2	TRBJ2-7
TGTGCCAGCAGCCCGATAAGGCAGGGCTGGGGTGGTGGCTACACCTTC	CASSPIRQGWGGGYTF	NA	NA	TRBV7-2	TRBJ1-2
TGCGCCAGCACAAGATGGGGGGACAGAACGAACACCGGGGAGCTGTTTTTT	CASTRWGDRTNTGELFF	NA	NA	TRBV5-1	TRBJ2-2
TGTGCCAGCAGCCTTGGACAGGGAGGCTCCTACGAGCAGTACTTC	CASSLGQGGSYEQYF	TRBD1	NA	TRBV7-7	TRBJ2-7
TGTGCCAGCAAGGCGGGGACAGGAGACTATGGCTACACCTTC	CASKAGTGDYGYTF	TRBD1	once	TRBV9	TRBJ1-2
TGTGCCAGCAGCTCACGACCCGCGAACACCGGGGAGCTGTTTTTT	CASSSRPANTGELFF	NA	NA	TRBV7-3	TRBJ2-2
TGTGCCTGGAGTACAGGGGGTCAGCCCCAGCATTTT	CAWSTGGQPQHF	TRBD1	few	TRBV30	TRBJ1-5
TGTGCCAGCAGTTACACGGGGGCCGGTAGGAACACTGAAGCTTTCTTT	CASSYTGAGRNTEAFF	NA	NA	TRBV6-5	TRBJ1-1
TGTGCCAGCAGATACGGGTCCCCCTCTGGGGGCTACACCTTC	CASRYGSPSGGYTF	NA	few	TRBV28	TRBJ1-2
TGTGCCAGCAGCCCGCAGGGTAATCAGCCCCAGCATTTT	CASSPQGNQPQHF	NA	NA	TRBV7-2	TRBJ1-5
TGTGCCAGCAGCAAGGCTTATCGAGGCAGGAGGACCTACGAGCAGTACTTC	CASSKAYRGRRTYEQYF	NA	once	TRBV21-1	TRBJ2-7
TGTGCCAGCAGCTTAGGAGACAGGGGGCACGAGCAGTACTTC	CASSLGDRGHEQYF	TRBD1	NA	TRBV7-2	TRBJ2-7